This T cell receptor (beta chain) was sequenced during a study of T cell responses to AZD1222 COVID-19 vaccine. General study points: Clonal diversity may have been underestimated, and the donors were mostly white British, with more females than males.

Germline-derived CDR1 and CDR2 are SGHRS and YFSETQ. The CDR3 has 13 residues. Deletions cut 0 bases from V and 6 bases from J, with 7 bases between. Method: immunoSEQ multiplex PCR; TCRdb's copy keeps in-frame clones and lacks some. The repertoire includes over 150,000 clones, 86% of them detected once, and about 5.5% sits in the top ten. Notes on this clone: No antigen is known for it.

The chain has TRBV5-1 and TRBJ2-1; D unclear. The source material was peripheral blood, sampled on day 0 of MenACWY control vaccination. The source of this sequence is an adult in good health. CDR3 sequence reads: CASSLEVFNEQFF. The CDR3, as DNA: TGCGCCAGCAGCTTGGAAGTTTTCAATGAGCAGTTCTTC.